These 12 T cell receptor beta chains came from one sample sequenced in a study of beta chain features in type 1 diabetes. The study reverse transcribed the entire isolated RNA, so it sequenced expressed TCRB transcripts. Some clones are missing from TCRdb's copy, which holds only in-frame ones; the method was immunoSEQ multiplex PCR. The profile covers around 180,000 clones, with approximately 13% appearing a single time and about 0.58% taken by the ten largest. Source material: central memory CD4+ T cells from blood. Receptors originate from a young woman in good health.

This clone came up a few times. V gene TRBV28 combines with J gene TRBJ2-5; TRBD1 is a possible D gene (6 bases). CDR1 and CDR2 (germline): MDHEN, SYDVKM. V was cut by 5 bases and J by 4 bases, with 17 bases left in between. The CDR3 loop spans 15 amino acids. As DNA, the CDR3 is TGTGCCAGCAGTCCCCCAGGGGCAGGCGCAGAGACCCAGTACTTC. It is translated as CASSPPGAGAETQYF.

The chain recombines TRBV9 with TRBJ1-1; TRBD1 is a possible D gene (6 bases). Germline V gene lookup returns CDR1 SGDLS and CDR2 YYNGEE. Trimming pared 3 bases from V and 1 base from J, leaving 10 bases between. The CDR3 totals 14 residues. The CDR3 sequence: CASSATGQNTEAFF. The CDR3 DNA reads TGTGCCAGCAGCGCAACGGGACAGAACACTGAAGCTTTCTTT. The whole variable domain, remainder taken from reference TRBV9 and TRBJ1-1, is DSGVTQTPKHLITATGQRVTLRCSPRSGDLSVYWYQQSLDQGLQFLIQYYNGEERAKGNILERFSAQQFPDLHSELNLSSLELGDSALYFCASSATGQNTEAFFGQGTRLTVV.

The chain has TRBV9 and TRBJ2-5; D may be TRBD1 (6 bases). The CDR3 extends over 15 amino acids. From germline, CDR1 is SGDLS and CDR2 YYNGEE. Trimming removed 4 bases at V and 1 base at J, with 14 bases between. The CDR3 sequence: CASSLQGQIQETQYF. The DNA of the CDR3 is TGTGCCAGCAGCCTACAAGGACAGATCCAAGAGACCCAGTACTTC.

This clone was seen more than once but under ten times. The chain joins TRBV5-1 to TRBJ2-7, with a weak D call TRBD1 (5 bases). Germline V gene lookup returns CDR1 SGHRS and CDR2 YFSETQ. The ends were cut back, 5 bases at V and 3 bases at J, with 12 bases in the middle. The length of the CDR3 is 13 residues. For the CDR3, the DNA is TGCGCCAGCAGGGCAGGGATAAACTACGAGCAGTACTTC. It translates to CASRAGINYEQYF.

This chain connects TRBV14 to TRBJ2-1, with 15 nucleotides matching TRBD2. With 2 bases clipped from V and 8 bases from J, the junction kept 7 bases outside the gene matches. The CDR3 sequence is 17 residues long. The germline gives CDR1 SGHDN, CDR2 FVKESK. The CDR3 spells CASSQTRGLAGGDEQFF. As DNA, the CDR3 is TGTGCCAGCAGCCAAACCCGGGGACTAGCGGGAGGCGATGAGCAGTTCTTC. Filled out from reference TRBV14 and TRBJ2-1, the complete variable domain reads EAGVTQFPSHSVIEKGQTVTLRCDPISGHDNLYWYRRVMGKEIKFLLHFVKESKQDESGMPNNRFLAERTGGTYSTLKVQPAELEDSGVYFCASSQTRGLAGGDEQFFGPGTRLTVL.

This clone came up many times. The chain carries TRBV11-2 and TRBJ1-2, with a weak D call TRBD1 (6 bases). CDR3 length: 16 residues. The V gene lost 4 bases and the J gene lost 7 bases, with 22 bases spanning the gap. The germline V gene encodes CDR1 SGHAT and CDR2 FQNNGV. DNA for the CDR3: TGTGCCAGCAGCTCCCACAATGGGGGGGCCCTGGGTGGCTACACCTTC. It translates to CASSSHNGGALGGYTF.

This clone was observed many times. The CDR3 protein is CASSLGGTSDYNEQFF. The CDR3 DNA reads TGCGCCAGCAGCTTGGGCGGGACTAGCGACTACAATGAGCAGTTCTTC. The J gene is TRBJ2-1, the V gene TRBV5-1, with 10 bases fitting TRBD2. Germline V gives CDR1 SGHRS, CDR2 YFSETQ. This CDR3 is 16 amino acids long. Trimming removed 0 bases from V and 3 bases from J; junction bases left unmatched: 3.

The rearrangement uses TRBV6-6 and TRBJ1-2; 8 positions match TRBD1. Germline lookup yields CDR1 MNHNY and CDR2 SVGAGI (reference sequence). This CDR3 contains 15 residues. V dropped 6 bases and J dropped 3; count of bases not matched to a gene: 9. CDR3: CASRDYGTGDYGYTF. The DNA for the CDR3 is TGTGCCAGCAGGGACTACGGGACAGGAGACTATGGCTACACCTTC.

CDR3: CASSYFPGQGHAFF. The CDR3 DNA follows: TGTGCCAGCAGTTACTTCCCGGGACAGGGACATGCTTTCTTT. The chain combines TRBV6-5 with TRBJ1-1; 9 nucleotides line up with TRBD1. This CDR3 is 14 amino acids long. Looked up from germline, CDR1 is MNHEY and CDR2 is SVGAGI. V gave up 1 base and J gave up 11 bases; unmatched junction bases: 8.

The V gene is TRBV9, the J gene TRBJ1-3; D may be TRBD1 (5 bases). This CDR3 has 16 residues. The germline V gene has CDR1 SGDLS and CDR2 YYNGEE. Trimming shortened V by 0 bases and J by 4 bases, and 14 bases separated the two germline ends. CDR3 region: CASSVELGGTGNTIYF. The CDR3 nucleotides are TGTGCCAGCAGCGTAGAATTGGGGGGAACCGGAAACACCATATATTTT.

CDR3 protein: CASSVTPGQGAHGYTF. The DNA of the CDR3 is TGTGCCAGCAGCGTGACTCCGGGACAGGGGGCGCATGGCTACACCTTC. This chain uses TRBV9 with TRBJ1-2; 12 positions match TRBD1. CDR1 is SGDLS and CDR2 is YYNGEE in the germline V gene. The J segment lost 6 bases and the V segment lost 2 bases, leaving 8 bases of the junction unmatched. This CDR3 contains 16 residues. Looking up the rest from reference TRBV9 and TRBJ1-2 gives the full variable domain: DSGVTQTPKHLITATGQRVTLRCSPRSGDLSVYWYQQSLDQGLQFLIQYYNGEERAKGNILERFSAQQFPDLHSELNLSSLELGDSALYFCASSVTPGQGAHGYTFGSGTRLTVV.

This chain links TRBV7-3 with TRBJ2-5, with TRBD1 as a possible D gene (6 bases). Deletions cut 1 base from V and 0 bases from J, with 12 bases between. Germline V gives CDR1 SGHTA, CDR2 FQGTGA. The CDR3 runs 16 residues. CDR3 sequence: CASSLNQGMYQETQYF. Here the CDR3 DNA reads TGTGCCAGCAGCTTAAACCAGGGGATGTACCAAGAGACCCAGTACTTC.